This T cell receptor (beta chain) emerged from a study of T cell responses to AZD1222 COVID-19 vaccine (dated by TCRdb to the early 2020s). Background on the whole study: TCR sequencing covered fewer than 250 trial participants: 200 to 210 given two doses of AZD1222 and 26 given two doses of MenACWY control vaccine. Trial participants were enrolled by age into subgroups of 18-55, 56-69 and 70-plus years, and 148, 28 and 57 TCR-sequenced participants, respectively, were included in these subgroups. The investigation overall reported the following: Reportedly, close to half of the unique spike-specific TCRs recognized epitopes lying outside the regions that are mutated in the B.1.351 and B.1.1.7 variants. The vaccine-associated CD4 TCRs covered the entire spike protein, and the dominant responses fell in regions 160-218 and 743-854. No day 14 peak-response samples were available, so repertoires were characterized only after the peak T cell response. The 56-69-year group was small, and its depth increase did not reach significance, likely because of low power. After two AZD1222 doses, both the breadth and the depth of spike-specific TCRs were significantly higher than at day 0 and than in MenACWY recipients. Participants were mostly white British, with more females than males. The authors suggested clonal diversity may have been underestimated. Only five or six AZD1222 recipients were SARS-CoV-2 seropositive at baseline, limiting conclusions about previously exposed vaccinees.

The CDR3 regions of human TCRbeta chains were subjected to immunosequencing. As for the authors' bioinformatics: Repertoire TCRs were checked for matches against a reference library of SARS-CoV-2-specific TCRs that had been generated using the MIRA antigen-specificity platform. Breadth was defined as the fraction of unique TCRs that were SARS-CoV-2-associated, and depth was defined as the fraction of total T cells that were SARS-CoV-2-associated. Using the MIRA data, each spike-specific TCR was mapped to the spike region that the TCR reacts to and placed in a CD4 or CD8 class. Log10-transformed breadth and depth values were compared by one-way ANOVA with Sidak's multiple comparisons tests. In TCRdb, the immuneACCESS table is reduced to in-frame sequences with V and J assigned. These tables do not hold every clone; where another copy was compared, an unresolved V gene accounts for under half, and the others remain unexplained. Clone size and the V and J calls come from that table; the DNA yielded D and trimming. For this sample there are around 200,000 clones; 94% appear just once. The ten most abundant clones make up around 1.5% of the sample.

The germline V gene (reference sequence) yields LNHDA for CDR1 and SQIVND for CDR2. Spanning cysteine to phenylalanine, the CDR3 consists of 14 amino acids. Only CDR3 DNA is held: 42 bases, read in frame from base 1. V loses 1 base, J loses 5 bases, and the germline ends lie 12 bases apart. In light of the paper, this sample's time point label describes: about 28 days (+/-7) after the second vaccine dose. AZD1222 recipients with second doses at about 4 weeks or about 12 weeks were pooled, because spike-specific TCR depth and breadth did not differ between schedules. Samples from vaccinated people were obtained from the UK trials COV001 and COV002, which included a single-blind randomized controlled phase 2/3 trial of AZD1222 (ChAdOx1 nCoV-19) in healthy adults. For TCRbeta chain sequencing, PBMC samples from trial participants were taken at day 0 and at day 28 after the second dose. Comments on this clone: This receptor's antigen is unknown. Nothing much larger sits one base from this clone, and base qualities are not available.

The sequenced sample was peripheral blood, obtained 28 days after the second AZD1222 dose. The sequence was collected from an adult who received the AZD1222 COVID-19 vaccine. The chain was built from TRBV19 and TRBJ2-7, with TRBD1 as a weak D call on 5 bases. The DNA sequence follows: TGTGCCAGTAGTATAGGTGTGGGGCACGACGAGCAGTACTTC. It translates to CASSIGVGHDEQYF.